One and the same sample provided the 23 T cell receptor beta chains below, sequenced in a study of a mutant IDH1 vaccine in newly diagnosed glioma. Time point here: week 23, last vaccination. A 20-mer mutant IDH1 peptide at 300 ug was injected subcutaneously with topical imiquimod. Their specific antigens are unknown. Method: immunoSEQ multiplex PCR; TCRdb's copy keeps in-frame clones and lacks some. The top ten hold over 10% of the sample, which has roughly 19,000 clones, 82% seen once. This specimen consisted of PBMCs, obtained from a glioma patient whose treatment included an IDH1 peptide vaccine. The origin of the receptors is a man aged 30-40 years with glioma.

The chain is built from TRBV5-1 and TRBJ2-5, with a tentative D call TRBD2 (6 bases). This CDR3 contains 14 residues. V lost 0 bases and J lost 4, with 10 bases in between. Per the germline V gene, CDR1 is SGHRS and CDR2 is YFSETQ. The CDR3 DNA sequence: TGCGCCAGCAGCTTGGTTACCGGGGGAGAGACCCAGTACTTC. Its translation is CASSLVTGGETQYF.

The V call is TRBV19, the J call TRBJ2-2; 9 bases line up with TRBD1. Germline CDR1 reads LNHDA; CDR2 reads SQIVND (reference sequence). This CDR3 is 16 amino acids long. V lost 3 bases to trimming and J lost 1 base; unmatched junction nucleotides: 3. The CDR3 sequence is CASSMDRGLNTGELFF. The DNA of the CDR3 is TGTGCCAGTAGTATGGACAGGGGTCTGAACACCGGGGAGCTGTTTTTT.

The rearrangement uses TRBV4-1 and TRBJ2-4; D is tentatively TRBD1 or TRBD2 (5 bases each). Trimming cost V 0 bases and J 9 bases, with 15 bases left between them. The CDR3 has 15 amino acids. Germline V gene data show CDR1 as MGHRA and CDR2 as YSYEKL. The CDR3 loop reads CASSQEGPSPPIQYF. CDR3 DNA: TGCGCCAGCAGCCAAGAGGGGCCTAGCCCTCCCATTCAGTACTTC.

The table lists this clone with a count of one. This chain uses TRBV5-5 with TRBJ1-3; D is undetermined. V was cut by 1 base and J by 2 bases, with 13 bases left in between. In germline, CDR1 is SGHKS, CDR2 YYEKEE (reference sequence). CDR3 length: 16 amino acids. The DNA of the CDR3 is TGTGCCAGCAGCTTGAGGCCCCCTGTAACTGGAAACACCATATATTTT. Translated: CASSLRPPVTGNTIYF. The variable domain in full, with the rest retrieved from reference TRBV5-5 and TRBJ1-3, is DAGVTQSPTHLIKTRGQQVTLRCSPISGHKSVSWYQQVLGQGPQFIFQYYEKEERGRGNFPDRFSARQFPNYSSELNVNALLLGDSALYLCASSLRPPVTGNTIYFGEGSWLTVV.

This clone has just one count. The chain employs TRBV11-2 and TRBJ2-7; 9 bases are a match to TRBD1. Germline V gives CDR1 SGHAT, CDR2 FQNNGV. V dropped 4 bases and J dropped 1; count of bases not matched to a gene: 11. This CDR3 contains 17 residues. Here the CDR3 reads CASSSHPGQGKSYEQYF. As DNA, the CDR3 is TGTGCCAGCAGCTCGCACCCGGGACAGGGAAAGTCCTACGAGCAGTACTTC.

The chain recombines TRBV5-6 with TRBJ1-2; D is undetermined. The germline V and J ends were trimmed by 1 base and 5 bases, with 24 bases remaining between them. Germline CDR1 and CDR2: SGHDT and YYEEEE. This CDR3 is built from 18 residues. As DNA, the CDR3 is TGTGCCAGCAGCTTGTGGGGAGACACATACTCCCCGAGGTATGGCTACACCTTC. Amino acids: CASSLWGDTYSPRYGYTF.

The rearrangement uses TRBV18 and TRBJ1-2; TRBD1 aligns across 7 bases. Per the germline V gene, CDR1 is KGHSH and CDR2 is LQKENI. Trimming at V came to 1 base and at J to 7 bases, leaving 9 bases not matched to a gene. This CDR3 contains 15 residues. DNA of the CDR3: TGTGCCAGCTCACCACTTACCGACAGGGATGGTGGCTACACCTTC. Encoded protein: CASSPLTDRDGGYTF.

CDR3 region: CASSEAFSGANVLTF. The CDR3 DNA is TGTGCCAGCAGTGAAGCCTTCTCTGGGGCCAACGTCCTGACTTTC. The chain has TRBV2 and TRBJ2-6; D ambiguous. In germline, CDR1 is SNHLY, CDR2 FYNNEI. Trimming left V 0 bases short and J 0 bases short, with 3 bases between. The CDR3 runs to 15 residues. The whole variable domain, remainder taken from reference TRBV2 and TRBJ2-6, is EPEVTQTPSHQVTQMGQEVILRCVPISNHLYFYWYRQILGQKVEFLVSFYNNEISEKSEIFDDQFSVERPDGSNFTLKIRSTKLEDSAMYFCASSEAFSGANVLTFGAGSRLTVL.

This clone was detected a few times. This rearrangement joins TRBV2 to TRBJ1-1; 7 bases are shared with TRBD1. This CDR3 comprises 15 residues. Germline values: CDR1 SNHLY, CDR2 FYNNEI. V shed 1 base and J 3 bases; nucleotides not matched to a gene: 5. The CDR3 DNA reads as TGTGCCAGCAGTGAAGTCGGAGGGGGCTACACTGAAGCTTTCTTT. Its translation: CASSEVGGGYTEAFF.

The chain is built from TRBV19 and TRBJ1-1; no definite D call. V was pared by 11 bases and J by 3 bases, with 13 bases between. This CDR3 is built from 12 residues. Germline lookup yields CDR1 LNHDA and CDR2 SQIVND (reference sequence). The DNA for the CDR3 is TGTGCCTCAAAGGACGGCCACACTGAAGCTTTCTTT. Amino acid sequence: CASKDGHTEAFF.

The CDR3 region is CASSLNRARSYGYTF. Written as DNA, the CDR3 is TGTGCCAGCAGTCTTAACCGGGCGCGGAGCTATGGCTACACCTTC. J is TRBJ1-2 and V is TRBV7-9; D unclear. Looked up from germline, CDR1 is SEHNR and CDR2 is FQNEAQ (reference sequence). CDR3 size: 15 residues. Trimming cost V 6 bases and J 4 bases, with 18 bases left between them.

The V gene is TRBV23-1, the J gene TRBJ2-7; D is undetermined. TRBV23-1 is an ORF, with its function uncertain. V was cut by 0 bases and J by 0 bases, with 6 bases left in between. The CDR3 consists of 14 residues. The CDR3 reads CASSQSVSSYEQYF. The CDR3 coding sequence is TGCGCCAGCAGTCAATCTGTTAGCTCCTACGAGCAGTACTTC.

The CDR3: CASSLEVGGGEQFF. For the CDR3, the DNA is TGCGCCAGCAGCTTGGAGGTGGGAGGGGGTGAGCAGTTCTTC. The V and J genes are TRBV5-1 and TRBJ2-1; D might be TRBD2 (7 bases). Germline lookup yields CDR1 SGHRS and CDR2 YFSETQ. The CDR3 extends over 14 amino acids. V lost 0 bases, J lost 9 bases, and 13 bases lay in between.

The chain combines TRBV7-2 with TRBJ2-7; tentative D call: TRBD2 (6 bases). Trimming left V 3 bases short and J 0 bases short, with 12 bases between. This CDR3 is built from 15 residues. Germline assignment: CDR1 SGHTA and CDR2 FQGNSA. CDR3 amino acids: CASSFGGASSYEQYF. As DNA, the CDR3 is TGTGCCAGCAGCTTCGGAGGGGCGAGCTCCTACGAGCAGTACTTC.

The chain recombines TRBV7-9 with TRBJ1-2; possible D gene TRBD1, 6 bases. The CDR3 has 14 residues. The ends were cut back, 3 bases at V and 8 bases at J, with 16 bases in the middle. Looked up from germline, CDR1 is SEHNR and CDR2 is FQNEAQ (reference sequence). CDR3 nucleotide sequence: TGTGCCAGCAGCTTTGGACAGACGGGTGCCGGCTACACCTTC. It yields the protein CASSFGQTGAGYTF.

This chain uses TRBV2 with TRBJ2-1, with TRBD2 matching over 7 bases. The length of the CDR3 is 16 residues. The junction had 16 bases not matched to a gene; V was cut back by 6 bases and J by 8 bases. Germline assignment: CDR1 SNHLY and CDR2 FYNNEI. Here the CDR3 DNA reads TGTGCCAGCAGGGGCCCTAGCGGCAGGGACTTCTATGAGCAGTTCTTC. Amino acid sequence: CASRGPSGRDFYEQFF.

This clone was seen a single time. The V call is TRBV6-5, the J call TRBJ2-5; 8 nucleotides line up with TRBD2. The V and J ends lost 6 bases and 5 bases, in that order; junction bases with no gene match: 5. Germline loops: CDR1 MNHEY, CDR2 SVGAGI. This CDR3 has 13 amino acids. The CDR3 sequence is CASRTTSGETQYF. The CDR3 bases are TGTGCCAGCAGAACTACTAGCGGTGAGACCCAGTACTTC.

The chain carries TRBV19 and TRBJ2-7, with 7 bases aligning to TRBD2. J was trimmed by 6 bases and V by 5 bases; bases with no gene match: 10. CDR3 size: 14 residues. The germline V gene encodes CDR1 LNHDA and CDR2 SQIVND (reference sequence). The DNA of the CDR3 is TGTGCCAGTAGTCCCCTCGGGGGGTATTCCGAGCAGTACTTC. It encodes CASSPLGGYSEQYF.

The rearrangement joins TRBV5-1 to TRBJ2-7; maybe TRBD1 (6 bases). The V end lost 4 bases, the J end lost 2 bases, and 10 bases lay between the germline ends. The CDR3 consists of 13 residues. Germline CDR1 SGHRS, CDR2 YFSETQ. This chain's CDR3 is CASSVGQPYEQYF. The CDR3, as DNA: TGCGCCAGCAGCGTCGGACAGCCCTACGAGCAGTACTTC.

This chain links TRBV13 with TRBJ2-2, with 14 bases matching TRBD2. V dropped 3 bases and J dropped 7; count of bases not matched to a gene: 4. Germline V gives CDR1 PRHDT, CDR2 FYEKMQ (reference sequence). This CDR3 spans 16 amino acids. The CDR3 is CASSLGLAGAIGELFF. The CDR3 nucleotides read TGTGCCAGCAGCTTGGGACTAGCGGGAGCGATCGGGGAGCTGTTTTTT.

The V call is TRBV7-9, the J call TRBJ2-1, with D perhaps being TRBD1 or TRBD2 (5 bases each). CDR1 is SEHNR, CDR2 FQNEAQ, per germline (reference sequence). The CDR3 totals 14 residues. V was cut by 2 bases and J by 9 bases, with 14 bases left in between. CDR3 loop: CASSLPGRPGEQFF. CDR3 nucleotide sequence: TGTGCCAGCAGCTTACCGGGACGGCCGGGTGAGCAGTTCTTC.

This clone has a handful of counts. V usage is TRBV6-4 and J usage is TRBJ1-1; 10 bases align to TRBD1. Germline CDR1 MRHNA, CDR2 SNTAGT. CDR3 length: 16 amino acids. Trimming removed 0 bases from V and 4 bases from J; junction bases left unmatched: 5. The CDR3 DNA follows: TGTGCCAGCAGTGACTCAGGGACAGGGGATAGCACTGAAGCTTTCTTT. This gives the protein CASSDSGTGDSTEAFF.

Only one count was recorded for this clone. Written as DNA, the CDR3 is TGTGCCAGCAGCCTCGGGACTAGCGGACAAAACATTCAGTACTTC. Amino acids: CASSLGTSGQNIQYF. The J gene is TRBJ2-4, the V gene TRBV11-3; 11 nucleotides line up with TRBD2. V was pared by 5 bases and J by 5 bases, with 5 bases of the junction left unmatched. CDR1 SGHNT and CDR2 YENEEA come from the germline V gene. CDR3 length equals 15 residues.